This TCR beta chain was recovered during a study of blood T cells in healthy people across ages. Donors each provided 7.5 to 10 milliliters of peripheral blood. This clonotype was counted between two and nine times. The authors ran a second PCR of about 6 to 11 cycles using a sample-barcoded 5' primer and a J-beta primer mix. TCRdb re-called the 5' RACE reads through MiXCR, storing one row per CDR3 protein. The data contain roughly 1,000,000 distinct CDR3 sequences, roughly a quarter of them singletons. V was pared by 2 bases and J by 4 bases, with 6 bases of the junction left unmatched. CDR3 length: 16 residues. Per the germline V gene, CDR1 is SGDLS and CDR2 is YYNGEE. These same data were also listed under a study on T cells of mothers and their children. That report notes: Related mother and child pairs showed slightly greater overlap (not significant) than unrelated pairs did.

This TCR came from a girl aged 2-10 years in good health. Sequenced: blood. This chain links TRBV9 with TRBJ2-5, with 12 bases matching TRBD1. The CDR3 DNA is TGTGCCAGCAGCGTCCGGGACAGGGGGCATAGAGAGACCCAGTACTTC. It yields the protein CASSVRDRGHRETQYF.